A single sample is the source of the 22 T cell receptor beta chains below, sequenced in a study of beta chain features in type 1 diabetes. Study conclusions and caveats: In every one of the four CD4+ subsets, TCRB CDR3s were moderately but significantly shorter in Type 1 diabetes patients.

What these receptors recognize is not known. Every isolated RNA sample was fully reverse transcribed, so sequencing captured expressed TCRB transcripts. TCRdb keeps only in-frame clones here, not all; method: immunoSEQ multiplex PCR. The repertoire includes hundreds of thousands of clones, 13% of them detected once, and approximately 0.022% sits in the top ten. Specimen: naive CD4+ T cells from blood. The receptors were sampled from a man between 18 and 29 years old with type 1 diabetes.

V gene TRBV28 combines with J gene TRBJ2-5, with D perhaps TRBD2 (6 bases). Germline V lookup: CDR1 MDHEN, CDR2 SYDVKM. The CDR3 sequence is 15 residues long. Between the trimmed V and J ends, which lost 5 bases and 4 bases, there was a span of 17 bases. The CDR3 coding sequence is TGTGCCAGCAGTATGGGGGGTGCCGGGACAGAGACCCAGTACTTC. Its protein is CASSMGGAGTETQYF.

The rearrangement joins TRBV5-1 to TRBJ2-5; D gene ambiguous. Deletions cut 4 bases from V and 7 bases from J, with 11 bases between. Germline values: CDR1 SGHRS, CDR2 YFSETQ. The CDR3 has 12 amino acids. The CDR3: CASSQSGGTQYF. The DNA for the CDR3 is TGCGCCAGCAGCCAGTCGGGCGGGACCCAGTACTTC.

This clone was picked up a small number of times. CDR3 bases: TGCAGCGCTCCGGGACAGGGTCTCAACGAGCAGTACTTC. Its translation is CSAPGQGLNEQYF. The chain uses TRBV29-1 and TRBJ2-7, with TRBD1 matching over 9 bases. This CDR3 region has 13 residues. Germline V gene sequence: CDR1 SQVTM, CDR2 ANQGSEA. The J segment lost 5 bases and the V segment lost 7 bases, leaving 9 bases of the junction unmatched.

A few counts support this clone. The V and J genes are TRBV9 and TRBJ1-1; 8 nucleotides match TRBD1. The CDR3 sequence is 15 residues long. V was pared by 3 bases and J by 4 bases, with 8 bases of the junction left unmatched. The germline gives CDR1 SGDLS, CDR2 YYNGEE. CDR3 DNA sequence: TGTGCCAGCAGCGCACAAACAGGGGGGAGCACTGAAGCTTTCTTT. Amino acid sequence: CASSAQTGGSTEAFF.

This rearrangement joins TRBV19 to TRBJ2-4, with D perhaps TRBD2 (5 bases). Trimming left V 3 bases short and J 3 bases short, with 12 bases between. CDR3 size: 15 residues. Germline V gives CDR1 LNHDA, CDR2 SQIVND (reference sequence). The CDR3 DNA reads as TGTGCCAGTAGTATGGATCTGGGGAGCAAAAACATTCAGTACTTC. It codes for CASSMDLGSKNIQYF.

This clone was recorded a few times. The genes are TRBV5-6 and TRBJ2-5, with 8 nucleotides matching TRBD2. The trim removed 3 bases at V and 1 base at J, leaving 5 bases unmatched. The CDR3 has 15 residues. Germline loops: CDR1 SGHDT, CDR2 YYEEEE. CDR3 sequence reads: CASSSIAGIQETQYF. CDR3 bases: TGTGCCAGCAGCTCCATAGCGGGGATCCAAGAGACCCAGTACTTC. The complete variable domain, with remaining parts taken from reference TRBV5-6 and TRBJ2-5, reads DAGVTQSPTHLIKTRGQQVTLRCSPKSGHDTVSWYQQALGQGPQFIFQYYEEEERQRGNFPDRFSGHQFPNYSSELNVNALLLGDSALYLCASSSIAGIQETQYFGPGTRLLVL.

This clone was seen more than once but under ten times. CDR3 in amino acids: CASSLATGGKSLHF. The CDR3 DNA reads TGTGCCAGCAGCTTAGCGACAGGGGGTAAATCCCTCCACTTT. This sequence joins TRBV7-9 and TRBJ1-6; 9 bases align to TRBD1. CDR1 and CDR2 (germline): SEHNR, FQNEAQ (reference sequence). The ends lost 0 bases at V and 14 bases at J; junction bases unmatched: 5. The CDR3 consists of 14 residues.

This clone showed up just a few times. This chain joins TRBV18 and TRBJ1-2; 12 nucleotides match TRBD1. J gave up 5 bases and V 3 bases, and 13 bases lay outside the gene matches. CDR3 size: 18 residues. The germline gives CDR1 KGHSH, CDR2 LQKENI. CDR3 protein: CASSPTGTGGLGGYGYTF. As DNA, the CDR3 is TGTGCCAGCTCACCCACCGGGACAGGGGGCCTTGGTGGGTATGGCTACACCTTC.

This clone came up a few times. Within the sample, other DNA sequences also encode this same CDR3. V is TRBV6-6 and J is TRBJ2-7; D unresolved. Germline assignment: CDR1 MNHNY and CDR2 SVGAGI (reference sequence). Between the trimmed V and J ends, which lost 6 bases and 0 bases, there was a span of 6 bases. The CDR3 is made up of 12 amino acids. The CDR3 reads CASSPGSYEQYF. DNA for the CDR3: TGTGCCAGCAGCCCCGGCTCCTACGAGCAGTACTTC.

The chain combines TRBV10-3 with TRBJ1-6, with TRBD1 as a possible D gene (5 bases). Germline lookup yields CDR1 ENHRY and CDR2 SYGVKD. V lost 7 bases, J lost 5 bases, and 12 bases lay in between. The CDR3 covers 14 residues. The CDR3: CAITAGTDNSPLHF. For the CDR3, the DNA is TGTGCCATCACTGCCGGGACGGATAATTCACCCCTCCACTTT.

The sample holds a few counts of this clone. V usage is TRBV5-1 and J usage is TRBJ1-1, with a possible D match to TRBD1 (6 bases). The CDR3 is made up of 15 amino acids. V lost 4 bases to trimming and J lost 0 bases, with 13 bases between them. Germline assignment: CDR1 SGHRS and CDR2 YFSETQ. The CDR3 loop reads CASSPPTGVNTEAFF. In nucleotides, the CDR3 is TGCGCCAGCAGCCCCCCGACAGGAGTGAACACTGAAGCTTTCTTT.

This clone was observed a handful of times. The chain is built from TRBV7-2 and TRBJ1-5, with 9 bases identical to TRBD1. The CDR3 runs 14 residues. V lost 4 bases and J lost 6; bases outside the gene matches: 4. Germline values: CDR1 SGHTA, CDR2 FQGNSA. CDR3 region: CASSWGQGSQPQHF. CDR3 nucleotides: TGTGCCAGCAGCTGGGGACAGGGAAGTCAGCCCCAGCATTTT.

The CDR3: CTSSQELGTF. CDR3 sequence (DNA): TGCACCAGCAGCCAAGAGCTAGGCACCTTC. The chain carries TRBV1 and TRBJ1-2. TRBV1 is deemed a pseudogene. The CDR3 has 10 amino acids.

This rearrangement joins TRBV5-1 to TRBJ2-7; no clear D. The germline gives CDR1 SGHRS, CDR2 YFSETQ. This CDR3 has 14 residues. V was shortened by 4 bases and J by 3 bases, with 14 bases between the two germline ends. The CDR3: CASSAGGPLYEQYF. CDR3 DNA sequence: TGCGCCAGCAGCGCCGGCGGTCCACTCTACGAGCAGTACTTC.

This clone was counted a few times. The V gene is TRBV10-3, the J gene TRBJ2-3; D is possibly TRBD2 (6 bases). The V end was cut by 4 bases, the J end by 6 bases, with 8 bases between. CDR1 is ENHRY, CDR2 SYGVKD, per germline. The CDR3 covers 12 residues. In DNA form, the CDR3 reads TGTGCCATCAGTGGACTAGTGGATACGCAGTATTTT. Translated: CAISGLVDTQYF.

This clone was detected only a few times. This chain joins TRBV2 and TRBJ2-7, with TRBD1 matching 10 bases. Germline CDR1 reads SNHLY; CDR2 reads FYNNEI. J gave up 2 bases and V 5 bases, and 6 bases lay outside the gene matches. CDR3 length: 15 residues. CDR3 amino acids: CASSPWDRGPYEQYF. The CDR3 bases are TGTGCCAGCAGTCCTTGGGACAGGGGTCCCTACGAGCAGTACTTC.

This clone was observed a handful of times. Other DNA sequences in the same sample also yield this CDR3. This chain uses TRBV14 with TRBJ2-5; D gene uncertain. The CDR3 runs 12 residues. Trimming left V 4 bases short and J 5 bases short, with 8 bases between. Germline CDR1 reads SGHDN; CDR2 reads FVKESK. CDR3 amino acids: CASSPIGETQYF. The DNA for the CDR3 is TGTGCCAGCAGCCCGATCGGGGAGACCCAGTACTTC.

In this sample, this clone turned up a few times. This same CDR3 is encoded by further DNA sequences in the sample. The gene calls are TRBV2 and TRBJ1-2; D not resolved. The CDR3 covers 13 residues. V lost 3 bases to trimming and J lost 4 bases, with 9 bases between them. The germline gives CDR1 SNHLY, CDR2 FYNNEI. This CDR3 is CASSDSQIYGYTF. The CDR3 DNA follows: TGTGCCAGCAGTGACAGTCAGATCTATGGCTACACCTTC.

This clone was observed a handful of times. The chain recombines TRBV7-8 with TRBJ2-2; 9 nucleotides agree with TRBD1. The CDR3 runs 18 residues. V dropped 5 bases and J dropped 5; count of bases not matched to a gene: 15. CDR1 and CDR2 from the germline V gene are SGHVS and FQNEAQ. Here the CDR3 reads CASSTGGGTGTFTGELFF. The CDR3 bases are TGTGCCAGCAGCACCGGGGGCGGGACAGGGACCTTTACCGGGGAGCTGTTTTTT.

This clone was picked up a small number of times. V is TRBV29-1 and J is TRBJ1-2; TRBD1 matches at 8 bases. Germline V gives CDR1 SQVTM, CDR2 ANQGSEA. This CDR3 region has 13 residues. V was pared by 0 bases and J by 7 bases, with 4 bases of the junction left unmatched. The CDR3 DNA follows: TGCAGCGTTGAAGATCGACAGGGGATTGGCTACACCTTC. This translates into CSVEDRQGIGYTF.

This clone appeared a single time. This rearrangement joins TRBV27 to TRBJ1-1; 10 bases map to TRBD1. Germline assignment: CDR1 MNHEY and CDR2 SMNVEV (reference sequence). There are 15 residues in the CDR3. V lost 5 bases to trimming and J lost 0 bases; unmatched junction nucleotides: 3. CDR3 sequence reads: CASSPDRGLNTEAFF. CDR3 sequence (DNA): TGTGCCAGCAGTCCAGACAGGGGGCTGAACACTGAAGCTTTCTTT.

A few counts support this clone. This rearrangement joins TRBV18 to TRBJ2-5, with a tentative D call TRBD2 (6 bases). Per germline, CDR1 KGHSH and CDR2 LQKENI. V lost 6 bases and J lost 5, with 16 bases in between. This CDR3 contains 14 residues. CDR3 DNA: TGTGCCAGCTCGCCCGGGGGTGACACGGAGACCCAGTACTTC. Its protein is CASSPGGDTETQYF.